The text below deals with one T cell receptor beta chain. The sample carries other DNA sequences with the same CDR3. This entry comes from a study of cytomegalovirus exposure and HLA in healthy donors. PCR used 60 Vbeta primers and 13 Jbeta primers. Sequencing was performed with immunoSEQ multiplex PCR; in TCRdb, only in-frame clones are kept and a portion is missing. The sample holds 150,000 to 200,000 clones, around 81% seen once. Trimming cost V 4 bases and J 6 bases; bases outside gene matches: 4. Germline CDR1 reads SGHTA; CDR2 reads FQGTGA. The CDR3 extends over 14 amino acids. Specimen: PBMCs. This chain connects TRBV7-3 to TRBJ2-2, with 8 bases aligning to TRBD2. The sequence came from a woman aged 40 to 50 in good health and CMV-seronegative. The CDR3: CASSSGLAAGELFF. The CDR3 DNA reads as TGTGCCAGCAGCTCCGGACTAGCAGCCGGGGAGCTGTTTTTT.